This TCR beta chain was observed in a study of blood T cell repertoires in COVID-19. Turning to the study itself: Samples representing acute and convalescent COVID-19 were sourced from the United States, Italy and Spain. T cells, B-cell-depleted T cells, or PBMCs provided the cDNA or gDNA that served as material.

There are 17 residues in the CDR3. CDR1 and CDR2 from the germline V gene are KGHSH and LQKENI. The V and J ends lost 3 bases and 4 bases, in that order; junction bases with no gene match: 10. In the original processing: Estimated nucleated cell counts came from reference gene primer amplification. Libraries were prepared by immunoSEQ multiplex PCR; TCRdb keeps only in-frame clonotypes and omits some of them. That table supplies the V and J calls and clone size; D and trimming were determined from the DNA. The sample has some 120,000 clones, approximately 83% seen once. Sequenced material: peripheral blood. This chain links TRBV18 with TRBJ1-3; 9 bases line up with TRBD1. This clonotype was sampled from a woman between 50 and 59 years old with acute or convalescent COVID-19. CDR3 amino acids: CASSPQTGTGSGNTIYF. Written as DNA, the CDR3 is TGTGCCAGCTCACCTCAAACCGGGACAGGGTCCGGAAACACCATATATTTT.